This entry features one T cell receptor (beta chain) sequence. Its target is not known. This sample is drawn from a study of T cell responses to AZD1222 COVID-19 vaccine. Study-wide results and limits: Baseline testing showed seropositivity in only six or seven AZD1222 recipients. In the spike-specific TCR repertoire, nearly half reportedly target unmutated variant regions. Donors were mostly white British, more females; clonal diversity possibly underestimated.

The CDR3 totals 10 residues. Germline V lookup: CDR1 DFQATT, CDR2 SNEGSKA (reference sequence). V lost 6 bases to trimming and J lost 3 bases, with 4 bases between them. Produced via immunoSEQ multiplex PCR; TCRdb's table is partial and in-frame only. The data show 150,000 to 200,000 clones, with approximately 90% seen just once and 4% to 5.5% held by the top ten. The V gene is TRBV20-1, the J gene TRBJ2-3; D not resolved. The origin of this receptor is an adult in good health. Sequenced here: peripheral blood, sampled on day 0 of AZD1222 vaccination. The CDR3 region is CSAVTDTQYF. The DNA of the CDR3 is TGCAGTGCCGTTACAGATACGCAGTATTTT.